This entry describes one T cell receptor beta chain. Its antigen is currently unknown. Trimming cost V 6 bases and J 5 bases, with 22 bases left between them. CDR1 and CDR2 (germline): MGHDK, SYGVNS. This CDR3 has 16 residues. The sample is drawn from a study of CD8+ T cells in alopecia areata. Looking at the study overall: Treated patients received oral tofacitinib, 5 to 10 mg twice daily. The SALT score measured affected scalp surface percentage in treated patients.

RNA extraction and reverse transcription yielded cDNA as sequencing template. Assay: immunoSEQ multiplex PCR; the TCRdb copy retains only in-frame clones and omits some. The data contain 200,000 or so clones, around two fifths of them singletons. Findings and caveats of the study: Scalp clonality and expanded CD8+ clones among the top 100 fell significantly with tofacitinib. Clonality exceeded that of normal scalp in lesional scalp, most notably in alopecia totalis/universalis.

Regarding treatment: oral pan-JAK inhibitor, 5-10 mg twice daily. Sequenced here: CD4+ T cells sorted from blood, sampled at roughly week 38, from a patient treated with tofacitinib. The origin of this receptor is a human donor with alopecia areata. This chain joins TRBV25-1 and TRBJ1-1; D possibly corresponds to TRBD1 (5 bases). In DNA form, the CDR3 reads TGTGCCAGCAGCCGAATGTCGGTGGCGGGGGGAACTGAAGCTTTCTTT. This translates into CASSRMSVAGGTEAFF.